Listed here is a single T cell receptor beta chain. Its target antigen remains unknown. Base quality data are lacking; no much larger clone is found one base away. Library creation used the immunoSEQ multiplex PCR assay. For the multiplex PCR, a mixture combining 60 forward primers for TCR Vbeta segments and 13 reverse primers for TCR Jbeta segments was used. The CDR3 region of rearranged TCR beta genes was amplified from genomic DNA with a multiplex PCR assay. The amplified TCR beta libraries were sequenced on the Illumina HiSeq System as 87-base-pair reads. The study's own analysis went as follows. In a later analysis, about 80 million unique TCR beta chains were counted across the 500 to 700 repertoires, and approximately 11 million of these chains were shared by at least two donors. To remove PCR and sequencing errors, raw reads were error-corrected and collapsed into unique sequences using a nearest-neighbor algorithm that merged closely related sequences. V, D and J gene segments were assigned by aligning CDR3 sequences to IMGT reference sequences. For a sequence to be retained, a match of at least six nucleotides to both a V gene segment and a J gene segment was required. Rearrangements were classified as productive when the CDR3 lacked stop codons and remained in frame with V and J, and all other rearrangements were classified as non-productive. Following IMGT convention, CDR3 was defined as the stretch from the second conserved V-encoded cysteine to the conserved J-encoded phenylalanine. Sequences without an unambiguous match to a single V gene segment were excluded from the earlier analysis of approximately 600 of the donors. In an earlier analysis of several hundred of the donors, V segments were called functional above 56.7% productive rearrangements and were called segregating when the between-donor standard deviation exceeded 5%. To diagnose cytomegalovirus status from the catalog of TCR beta chain sequences, a statistical classification framework was built. A later analysis assigned V and J genes by comparing TCR nucleotide sequences with IMGT/GENE-DB human TR gene sequences. Using the TCRdist pipeline, a later analysis assigned CDR3 sequences along with most-parsimonious VDJ recombination scenarios. A later analysis defined each TCR beta chain by its CDR3 amino acid sequence plus V-gene family, and excluded reads lacking a unique V-gene family. As a way to deal with suspected cross-contamination and a sequencing artifact, a later analysis dropped roughly 600 nucleotide sequences that were highly shared and had low generation probability. A later analysis calculated a clonal expansion index for each public chain from normalized within-repertoire ranks of inferred template counts. A later analysis computed generation probabilities with a VDJ recombination model fitted to out-of-frame rearrangements, and checked the results against IGoR. Hypergeometric tests were used in a later analysis to score TCR-TCR, TCR-HLA and TCR-CMV co-occurrence, with a repertoire-size bias correction applied to the TCR pairs. A later analysis estimated false discovery rates by permuting HLA or CMV assignments 20 times. In a later analysis, co-occurring TCRs were grouped using DBSCAN, and TCRdist sequence similarity was added for clustering within HLA-allele-positive subsets. Co-occurrence clustering excluded repertoires with fewer than 30,000 or more than 120,000 public chains, plus five with anomalous nucleotide sharing. This immuneACCESS table, as held by TCRdb, lists in-frame sequences with V and J called but not all clones. Of the missing ones, under half trace to an unresolved V gene in checked studies; the others have no known cause. V and J calls and clone size are copied from that table; D and trimming were computed from the DNA. This sample lists 210,000 or so clones; 65% to 90% were detected once. The ten largest make up roughly 1.5% of the sample.

The cohort consisted of 600 or so healthy bone marrow donors. Cohort members were all nominally healthy when sampled, although unrecorded immune exposures were likely present. The donor was CMV seronegative and was included in the group of a few hundred seronegative cohort members. Every donor gave a peripheral blood sample, and the peripheral blood mononuclear cells from that sample were used for TCR beta sequencing. Genomic DNA was extracted from the blood cell samples with the Qiagen DNeasy Blood Extraction Kit. This sample was included in a study of cytomegalovirus exposure and HLA in healthy donors (dated by TCRdb to the late 2010s). Background on the whole study: In an earlier analysis of roughly 590 of the donors, 276 Gb of sequence data and some 100 million unique TCR beta sequences from about 179 million T cells were reported. About five DR-DQ haplotypes were treated as single units for association and clustering because of strong linkage in the cohort. Among the approximately 400 genotyped donors, about 83% belonged to the genetic ancestry cluster associated with self-reported Caucasian donors. The study aimed to test whether cataloging public T cell receptors could reveal signatures of past pathogen exposure. Across under 500 genotyped donors of the cohort, an average of about 200,000 unique TCR beta nucleotide sequences per donor were sequenced, and roughly a sixth of those sequences were non-productive. Besides the first cohort of about 730 subjects, a separate validation cohort made up of over 100 different subjects was used. An early release covering around 630 HLA-typed donors comprised about 300 gigabases of sequencing data and roughly 86 million unique TCR sequences. To predict cytomegalovirus infection status, the study brought together high-throughput TCR immunosequencing, statistical association of individual TCRs with disease status, and machine learning. Donor age, sex, ethnicity and CMV serostatus were compiled together with the repertoire data. Rather than using new phenotypic data, the later analysis identified candidate immune exposures from TCR beta sequences and from how often those sequences occurred across donors. The study profiled the T cell repertoires of 500 to 800 subjects by immunosequencing and related them to cytomegalovirus serostatus. Every repertoire in the discovery cohort had been generated on one and the same sequencing platform. In a later genetic analysis, genome-wide SNP genotypes for about 55% of the roughly 700 donors were used, and that subset was treated as a discovery cohort. Typing coverage differed by locus: A, B, C, DRB1 and DQB1 were typed in roughly 620-630 donors, DQA1 in around 500, DPA1 in 600 to 610, and DPB1 in 450 to 480. A later analysis re-examined previously published TCR beta repertoires from just over 650 donors and added high-resolution HLA genotyping to investigate patterns of TCR occurrence. HLA typing included class I and class II loci at four-digit resolution. An earlier analysis of 587 of the donors applied high-throughput TCR beta sequencing to assess whether each TCR beta V gene segment acted as functional or pseudogenic.

Results the study describes overall, beyond this receptor: A later genetic analysis associated a missense DCLRE1C variant with V-gene and J-gene trimming of TCR beta chains, and an independent cohort replicated the association. According to a later analysis, TCR association rates differed among HLA loci, with DRB1 alleles showing the most associated TCRs and HLA-C alleles showing the fewest. A total of 150 to 200 TCR beta chains were listed by the study as associated with cytomegalovirus. According to a later analysis, most CMV-associated TCR beta chains appeared to be HLA-restricted, and the HLA associations seemed to be driven largely by CMV exposure. Correlated functional status among segregating V segments might reflect linkage disequilibrium, but an unknown experimental factor could not be ruled out. It was suggested by the authors that the approach could potentially be generalized to other disease states and immunological phenotypes. Because the 87-base-pair reads could not distinguish some IMGT-functional V segments, including TRBV6-2 and TRBV6-3, those segments were excluded. Across donors, most TCR sequences were observed very rarely, whereas some public TCRs were present in many individuals. According to a later analysis, parvovirus B19, influenza, CMV and Epstein-Barr virus appeared linked to several top co-occurrence clusters. The only immune exposure information available for the cohort was CMV serostatus. In this cohort, only TCR beta chains were sequenced, and detectable features were limited by the absence of alpha or paired-chain data. Roughly 17 rarely observed V segments, including chromosome 9 orphons, were excluded from the earlier analysis of several hundred of the donors because counts were too low. A further reported finding was that TCR beta sequences accurately predicted the HLA-A and HLA-B alleles for most subjects in the first cohort. In a later analysis, about 16,000 TCR beta sequences were associated with specific HLA alleles at a false discovery rate of 0.05. A cluster of highly shared sequence variants was judged likely to represent a technical artifact of the sequencing pipeline. Strong co-occurrence of HLA alleles, especially DR and DQ, made assigning TCR associations to individual alleles difficult. Cytomegalovirus status was reported to be diagnosed by the classifier with high specificity and sensitivity in both the original and validation cohorts. Presence/absence analyses assumed roughly uniform sequencing depth across donors, an assumption that may not hold. In a later analysis, HLA-associated TCR beta chains showed more clonal expansion and lower generation probabilities than non-associated chains that were equally common. In a later genetic analysis, fewer N-insertions in productive TCRs were reported among donors in an Asian-associated ancestry cluster than the approximately 710-donor mean. In an earlier analysis of fewer than 750 of the donors, most TCR beta V segments were observed in productive rearrangements about 90% or about 30% of the time, broadly matching IMGT annotations. Because some donors lacked HLA typing at each locus, the association tests relied only on the typed subset. In vitro tests confirmed that a few of the cytomegalovirus-associated TCR beta chains recognize cytomegalovirus antigens.

From the cysteine up to the phenylalanine, the CDR3 has a length of 18 residues. The CDR3 DNA has 54 bases and is translated from base 1. CDR1 and CDR2, per the germline V gene, are SGHDN and FVKESK. Between the V and J ends, shortened by 4 bases and 1 base respectively, the junction contains 20 bases. The sequence links TRBV14 to TRBJ1-5; possibly the D gene is TRBD1, per 5 matching bases. The sequenced sample was PBMCs. The origin of this receptor is a girl aged 5-17 years in good health and CMV-seronegative. The sequenced DNA: TGTGCCAGCAGCCCCCCCGGGACCAGGGAGGCAAGCAATCAGCCCCAGCATTTT. The translation is CASSPPGTREASNQPQHF.